This T cell receptor (beta chain) was found in a study of identical twins. Study-wide findings and caveats: The abundant beta clonotypes from cord blood had fewer insertions, and memory repertoires had none of this. Shared out-of-frame alpha sequences (those common to twins) showed excess low generation probability.

In regard to this clonotype: Its target is not known.

A universal primer site arose from template switching, and cDNA bore unique molecular identifiers. TCRdb re-called the 5' RACE reads through MiXCR, storing one row per CDR3 protein. This sample has hundreds of thousands of distinct CDR3 sequences, with about 8% found just once. This CDR3 region has 19 residues. CDR1 is LGHNT and CDR2 is FRNRAP in the germline V gene. V gave up 3 bases and J gave up 5 bases, with 26 bases separating them. The sample was also linked to a second study, of yellow fever vaccine responses in identical twins.

V gene TRBV12-5 combines with J gene TRBJ2-1, with unresolved D. This sequence was found in a woman aged 18-29 years in good health. Sequenced: memory (CD45RO+) T cells sorted from blood. Here the CDR3 DNA reads TGTGCTAGTGGTTTTATTCCCCGTTTCCCGGTCCCTAAAGACAATGAGCAGTTCTTC. Translating gives CASGFIPRFPVPKDNEQFF.